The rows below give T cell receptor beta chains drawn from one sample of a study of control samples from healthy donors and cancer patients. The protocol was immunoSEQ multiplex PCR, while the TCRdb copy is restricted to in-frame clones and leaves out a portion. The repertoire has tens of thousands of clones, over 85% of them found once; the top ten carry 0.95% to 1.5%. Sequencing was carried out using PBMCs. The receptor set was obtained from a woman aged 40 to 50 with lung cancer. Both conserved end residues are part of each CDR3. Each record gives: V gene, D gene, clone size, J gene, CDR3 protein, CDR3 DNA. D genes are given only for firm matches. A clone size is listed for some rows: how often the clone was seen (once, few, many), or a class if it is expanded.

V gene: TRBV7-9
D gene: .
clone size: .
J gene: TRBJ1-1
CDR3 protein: CASSLPDRNTEAFF
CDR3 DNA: TGTGCCAGCAGCTTACCTGACAGGAACACTGAAGCTTTCTTT

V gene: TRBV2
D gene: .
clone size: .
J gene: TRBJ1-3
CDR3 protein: CASSEEGTGGNTIYF
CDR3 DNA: TGTGCCAGCAGTGAAGAGGGGACGGGAGGAAACACCATATATTTT

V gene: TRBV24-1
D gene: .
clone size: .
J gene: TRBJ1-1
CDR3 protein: CAKAPRRNTEAFF
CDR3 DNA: TGTGCGAAGGCGCCTAGGAGAAACACTGAAGCTTTCTTT

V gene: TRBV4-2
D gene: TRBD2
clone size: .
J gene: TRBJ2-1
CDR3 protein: CASSQDYPSWGGNEQFF
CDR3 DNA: TGTGCCAGCAGCCAAGATTACCCGAGCTGGGGGGGGAATGAGCAGTTCTTC

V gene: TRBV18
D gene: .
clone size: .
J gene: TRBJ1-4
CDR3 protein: CASLRGPNEKLFF
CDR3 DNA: TGTGCCAGCCTTCGGGGACCAAATGAAAAACTGTTTTTT

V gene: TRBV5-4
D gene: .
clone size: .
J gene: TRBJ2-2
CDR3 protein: CASSWVMGGELFF
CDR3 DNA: TGTGCCAGCAGCTGGGTGATGGGGGGGGAGCTGTTTTTT

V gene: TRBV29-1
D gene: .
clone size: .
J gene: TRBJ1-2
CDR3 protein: CSVDSAGGNYGYTF
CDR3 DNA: TGCAGCGTCGACTCTGCGGGGGGCAACTATGGCTACACCTTC

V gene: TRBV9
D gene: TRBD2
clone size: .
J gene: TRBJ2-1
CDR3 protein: CASSASGGLYNEQFF
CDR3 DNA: TGTGCCAGCAGCGCGAGCGGGGGCCTCTACAATGAGCAGTTCTTC

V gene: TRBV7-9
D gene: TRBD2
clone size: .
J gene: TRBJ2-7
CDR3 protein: CASSLGASGASSYEQYF
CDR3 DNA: TGTGCCAGCAGCTTGGGGGCTAGCGGGGCTTCCTCCTACGAGCAGTACTTC

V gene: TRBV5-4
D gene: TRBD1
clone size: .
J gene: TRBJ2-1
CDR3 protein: CASSLRDRGLHEQFF
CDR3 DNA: TGTGCCAGCAGCTTGCGTGACAGGGGTCTGCATGAGCAGTTCTTC

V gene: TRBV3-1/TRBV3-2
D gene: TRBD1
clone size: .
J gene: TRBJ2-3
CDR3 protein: CASSQVDRAAYTQYF
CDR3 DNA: TGTGCCAGCAGCCAAGTAGACAGGGCGGCTTATACGCAGTATTTT

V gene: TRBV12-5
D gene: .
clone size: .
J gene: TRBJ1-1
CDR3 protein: CASGLPSLNTEAFF
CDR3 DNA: TGTGCTAGTGGTTTGCCTTCGTTGAACACTGAAGCTTTCTTT

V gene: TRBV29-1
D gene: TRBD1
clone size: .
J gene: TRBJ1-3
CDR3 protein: CSVADGGRQGSPYF
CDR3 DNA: TGCAGCGTTGCTGATGGGGGACGACAGGGAAGCCCCTATTTT

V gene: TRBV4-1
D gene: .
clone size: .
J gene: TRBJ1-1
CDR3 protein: CASREFGDRLVRTEAFF
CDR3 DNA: TGCGCCAGCCGTGAGTTCGGCGACAGGTTGGTTAGGACTGAAGCTTTCTTT

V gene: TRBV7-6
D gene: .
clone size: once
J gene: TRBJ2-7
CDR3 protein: CASSLAPIPKYEQYF
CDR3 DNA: TGTGCCAGCAGCTTAGCCCCAATTCCCAAGTACGAGCAGTACTTC

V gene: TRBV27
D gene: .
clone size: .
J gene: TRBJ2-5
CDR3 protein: CASSSREPAQGTQYF
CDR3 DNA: TGTGCCAGCAGTTCTCGGGAGCCGGCCCAAGGGACCCAGTACTTC

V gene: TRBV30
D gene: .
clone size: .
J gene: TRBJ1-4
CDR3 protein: CAWSAKRTTGEKLFF
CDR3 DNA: TGTGCCTGGAGTGCAAAGAGGACTACTGGTGAAAAACTGTTTTTT

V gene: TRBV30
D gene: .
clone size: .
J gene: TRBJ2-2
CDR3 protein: CAWSGGGPGELFF
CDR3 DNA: TGTGCCTGGAGTGGGGGGGGGCCCGGGGAGCTGTTTTTT

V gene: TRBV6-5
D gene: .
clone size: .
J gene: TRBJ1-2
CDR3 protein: CASSYSITFHGYTF
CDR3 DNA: TGTGCCAGCAGTTACTCGATAACATTCCATGGCTACACCTTC

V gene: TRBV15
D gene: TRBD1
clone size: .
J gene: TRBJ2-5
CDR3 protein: CATSSRDSQETQYF
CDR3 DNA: TGTGCCACCAGCAGCCGGGACAGCCAAGAGACCCAGTACTTC

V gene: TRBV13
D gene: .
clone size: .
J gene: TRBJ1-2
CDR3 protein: CASSLGSRSNYGYTF
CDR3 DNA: TGTGCCAGCAGCTTAGGAAGCAGATCTAACTATGGCTACACCTTC

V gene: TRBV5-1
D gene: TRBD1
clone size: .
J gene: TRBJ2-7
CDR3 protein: CASSLSLGQATYEQYF
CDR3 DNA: TGCGCCAGCAGCTTGTCCCTGGGACAGGCCACCTACGAGCAGTACTTC

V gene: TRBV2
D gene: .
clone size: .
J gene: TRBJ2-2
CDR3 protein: CASSARGQNTGELFF
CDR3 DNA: TGTGCCAGCAGTGCCCGGGGCCAGAACACCGGGGAGCTGTTTTTT

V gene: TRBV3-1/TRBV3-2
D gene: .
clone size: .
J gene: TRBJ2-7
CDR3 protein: CASSPRDRGDEQYF
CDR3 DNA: TGTGCCAGCAGCCCCCGGGACCGGGGTGACGAGCAGTACTTC

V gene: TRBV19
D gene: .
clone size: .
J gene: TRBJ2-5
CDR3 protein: CASSIGGTAYQETQYF
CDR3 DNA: TGTGCCAGTAGTATAGGAGGGACGGCGTACCAAGAGACCCAGTACTTC

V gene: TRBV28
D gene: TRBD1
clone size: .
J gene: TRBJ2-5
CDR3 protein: CASSSRQGNQETQYF
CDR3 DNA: TGTGCCAGCAGTTCCCGACAGGGTAACCAAGAGACCCAGTACTTC

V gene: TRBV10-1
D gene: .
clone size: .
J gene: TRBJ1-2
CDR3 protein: CASSEDLNYGYTF
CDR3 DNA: TGCGCCAGCAGTGAGGACCTGAACTATGGCTACACCTTC

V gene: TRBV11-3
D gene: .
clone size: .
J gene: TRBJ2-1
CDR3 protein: CASSRYNEQFF
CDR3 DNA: TGTGCCAGCAGCCGTTACAATGAGCAGTTCTTC

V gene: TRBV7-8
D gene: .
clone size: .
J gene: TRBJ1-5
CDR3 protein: CASSLEGGPGLRHF
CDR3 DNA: TGTGCCAGCAGCTTAGAGGGGGGCCCGGGACTCCGGCATTTT

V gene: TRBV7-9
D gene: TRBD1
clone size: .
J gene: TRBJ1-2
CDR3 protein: CALGRDRGVDYGYTF
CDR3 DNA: TGTGCCCTCGGTAGGGACAGGGGTGTCGACTATGGCTACACCTTC

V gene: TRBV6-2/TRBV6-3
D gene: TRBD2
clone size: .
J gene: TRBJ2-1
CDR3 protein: CASSYSTRGDYNEQFF
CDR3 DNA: TGTGCCAGCAGTTACTCGACGCGGGGGGACTACAATGAGCAGTTCTTC

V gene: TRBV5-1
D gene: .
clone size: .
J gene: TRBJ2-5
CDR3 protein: CASSLNHLAGGGYQETQYF
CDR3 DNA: TGCGCCAGCAGCTTGAATCATTTGGCCGGCGGGGGCTACCAAGAGACCCAGTACTTC

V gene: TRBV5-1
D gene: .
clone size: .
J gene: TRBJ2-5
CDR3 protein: CASSGVPGEQETQYF
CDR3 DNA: TGCGCCAGCAGTGGGGTACCGGGGGAGCAAGAGACCCAGTACTTC

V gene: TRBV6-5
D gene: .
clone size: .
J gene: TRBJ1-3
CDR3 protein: CASRREDSGNTIYF
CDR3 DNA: TGTGCCAGCCGGAGGGAGGACTCTGGAAACACCATATATTTT

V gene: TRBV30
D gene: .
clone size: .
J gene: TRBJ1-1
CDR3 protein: CAWRTVGGLNTEAFF
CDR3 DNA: TGTGCCTGGAGGACTGTGGGGGGTCTGAACACTGAAGCTTTCTTT

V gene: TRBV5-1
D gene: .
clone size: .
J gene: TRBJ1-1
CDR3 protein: CASSLVPRGLGMNTEAFF
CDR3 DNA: TGCGCCAGCAGCTTGGTCCCCAGGGGTTTAGGGATGAACACTGAAGCTTTCTTT

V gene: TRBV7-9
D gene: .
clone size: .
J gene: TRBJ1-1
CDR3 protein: CASGLNTEAFF
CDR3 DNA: TGTGCCAGCGGGCTGAACACTGAAGCTTTCTTT

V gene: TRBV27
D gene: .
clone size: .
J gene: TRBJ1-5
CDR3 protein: CASSSKSNQPQHF
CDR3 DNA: TGTGCCAGCAGTTCAAAAAGCAATCAGCCCCAGCATTTT

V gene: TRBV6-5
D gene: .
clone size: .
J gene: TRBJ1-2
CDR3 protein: CASSYFGLSYGYTF
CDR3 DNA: TGTGCCAGCAGTTATTTTGGCCTGTCCTATGGCTACACCTTC

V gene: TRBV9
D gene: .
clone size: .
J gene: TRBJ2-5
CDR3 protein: CASSVGTVQETQYF
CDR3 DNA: TGTGCCAGCAGCGTAGGAACAGTCCAAGAGACCCAGTACTTC

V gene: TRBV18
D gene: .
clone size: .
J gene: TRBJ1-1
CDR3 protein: CASSPRWGSALGTEAFF
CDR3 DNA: TGTGCCAGCTCACCCCGATGGGGGTCTGCTTTGGGCACTGAAGCTTTCTTT

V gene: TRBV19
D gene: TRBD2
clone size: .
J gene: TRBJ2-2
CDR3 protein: CASALAGTGELFF
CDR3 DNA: TGTGCCAGCGCACTAGCGGGCACCGGGGAGCTGTTTTTT

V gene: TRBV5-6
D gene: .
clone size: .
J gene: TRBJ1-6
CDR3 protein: CASSSEYSPLHF
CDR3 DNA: TGTGCCAGCAGTTCCGAGTATTCACCCCTCCACTTT

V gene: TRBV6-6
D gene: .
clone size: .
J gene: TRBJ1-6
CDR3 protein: CASSYSPGPYNSPLHF
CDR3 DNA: TGTGCCAGCAGTTACTCCCCAGGGCCCTATAATTCACCCCTCCACTTT

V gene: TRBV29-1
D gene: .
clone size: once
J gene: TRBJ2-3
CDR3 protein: CSVAGLAYTDTQYF
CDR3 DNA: TGCAGCGTGGCCGGACTGGCGTATACAGATACGCAGTATTTT

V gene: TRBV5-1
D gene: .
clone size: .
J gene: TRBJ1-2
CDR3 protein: CASSLLGTDDGYTF
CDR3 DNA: TGCGCCAGCAGCTTACTCGGGACGGATGATGGCTACACCTTC

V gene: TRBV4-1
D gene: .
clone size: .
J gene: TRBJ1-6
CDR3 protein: CASSQDLGGYPSPLHF
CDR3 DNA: TGCGCCAGCAGCCAAGATCTCGGGGGGTATCCTTCACCCCTCCACTTT

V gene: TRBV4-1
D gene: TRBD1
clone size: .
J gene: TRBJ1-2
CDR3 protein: CASGHTGADGYTF
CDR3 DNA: TGCGCCAGCGGACATACAGGGGCGGATGGCTACACCTTC

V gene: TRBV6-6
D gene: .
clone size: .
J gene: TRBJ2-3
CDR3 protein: CASSYTQGSTDTQYF
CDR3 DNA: TGTGCCAGCAGTTATACTCAGGGGAGCACAGATACGCAGTATTTT

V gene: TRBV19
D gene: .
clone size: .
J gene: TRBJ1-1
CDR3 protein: CASSMGQNTEAFF
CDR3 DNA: TGTGCCAGTAGTATGGGCCAGAACACTGAAGCTTTCTTT

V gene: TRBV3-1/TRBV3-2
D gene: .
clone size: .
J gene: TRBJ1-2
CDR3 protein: CASSQAGANYGYTF
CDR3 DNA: TGTGCCAGCAGCCAAGCAGGGGCGAACTATGGCTACACCTTC

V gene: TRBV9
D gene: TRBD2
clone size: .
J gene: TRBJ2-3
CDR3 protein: CASSSGRDTQYF
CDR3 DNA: TGTGCCAGCTCCAGCGGGAGGGATACGCAGTATTTT

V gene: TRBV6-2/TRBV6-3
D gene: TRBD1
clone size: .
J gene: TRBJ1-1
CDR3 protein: CASSGDPTGPNTEAFF
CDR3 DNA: TGTGCCAGCAGTGGGGATCCGACAGGGCCGAACACTGAAGCTTTCTTT